These 24 T cell receptor beta chains were sequenced from one sample in a study of cytomegalovirus exposure and HLA in healthy donors. PCR used 60 Vbeta primers and 13 Jbeta primers. The data were produced by immunoSEQ multiplex PCR, yet TCRdb's version contains in-frame clones alone and is incomplete. The sample has about 43,000 clones; around 56% are singletons. Sequencing was carried out using PBMCs. Every receptor here comes from a man aged 55 to 70 in good health and CMV-seronegative.

This clone was counted a few times. The chain combines TRBV14 with TRBJ2-2, with TRBD2 identical over 7 bases. The V segment lost 3 bases and the J segment 8 bases; nucleotides outside the gene matches: 12. The CDR3 consists of 16 residues. Germline CDR1 reads SGHDN; CDR2 reads FVKESK. Here the CDR3 reads CASSHWRAGNSGELFF. The CDR3, as DNA: TGTGCCAGCAGCCACTGGAGAGCGGGAAATTCGGGGGAGCTGTTTTTT. The full variable domain, rest sourced from reference TRBV14 and TRBJ2-2, is EAGVTQFPSHSVIEKGQTVTLRCDPISGHDNLYWYRRVMGKEIKFLLHFVKESKQDESGMPNNRFLAERTGGTYSTLKVQPAELEDSGVYFCASSHWRAGNSGELFFGEGSRLTVL.

The rearrangement links TRBV29-1 to TRBJ1-5, with D uncertain. CDR1 and CDR2 (germline): SQVTM, ANQGSEA. V was clipped by 1 base and J by 1 base, with 11 bases between them. The CDR3 covers 15 residues. This CDR3 reads CSVEVAAGSNQPQHF. CDR3 DNA: TGCAGCGTTGAAGTTGCGGCTGGGAGCAATCAGCCCCAGCATTTT.

J is TRBJ1-5 and V is TRBV29-1, with D possibly TRBD1 on 5 matching bases. The V end was cut by 5 bases, the J end by 2 bases, with 13 bases between. The CDR3 spans 14 residues. Germline CDR1 and CDR2: SQVTM and ANQGSEA. DNA of the CDR3: TGCAGCGTTCTTGGACATGGCCGCAATCAGCCCCAGCATTTT. It codes for CSVLGHGRNQPQHF.

This sequence joins TRBV15 and TRBJ2-7; TRBD1 is a possible D gene (6 bases). Germline CDR1 reads LNHNV; CDR2 reads YYDKDF (reference sequence). Between the trimmed V and J ends, which lost 3 bases and 6 bases, there was a span of 18 bases. This CDR3 region has 15 residues. The CDR3 reads CATSSMDGQTGEQYF. For the CDR3, the DNA is TGTGCCACCAGCAGTATGGACGGCCAGACAGGCGAGCAGTACTTC. The complete variable domain, with remaining parts taken from reference TRBV15 and TRBJ2-7, reads DAMVIQNPRYQVTQFGKPVTLSCSQTLNHNVMYWYQQKSSQAPKLLFHYYDKDFNNEADTPDNFQSRRPNTSFCFLDIRSPGLGDTAMYLCATSSMDGQTGEQYFGPGTRLTVT.

This clone appeared a few times. The chain couples TRBV6-5 to TRBJ2-2; 10 bases align to TRBD2. After removal of 7 bases from V and 5 bases from J, the junction contained 4 bases not matched to a gene. CDR3 length: 14 residues. Germline V gives CDR1 MNHEY, CDR2 SVGAGI. This CDR3 reads CASKGLAVTGELFF. CDR3 DNA: TGTGCCAGCAAAGGACTAGCGGTGACCGGGGAGCTGTTTTTT.

This clone was observed a handful of times. The chain carries TRBV30 and TRBJ2-7; TRBD2 agrees at 7 bases. Germline V CDR1 and CDR2: GTSNPN, SVGIG (reference sequence). The CDR3 is 17 residues long. After removal of 2 bases from V and 0 bases from J, the junction contained 13 bases not matched to a gene. The CDR3 region is CAWSPGQAGLRSYEQYF. The CDR3, as DNA: TGTGCCTGGAGTCCAGGTCAAGCGGGATTGCGCTCCTACGAGCAGTACTTC.

About this clone: This may stem from a read error, because a much larger clone lies one nucleotide away. The chain joins TRBV7-8 to TRBJ1-1; no clear D. From germline, CDR1 is SGHVS and CDR2 FQNEAQ. The CDR3 sequence is 13 residues long. The V end was cut by 3 bases, the J end by 1 base, with 6 bases between. The CDR3 nucleotides are TGTGCCAGCAGCTTCGGGGAGAACACTGAAGCTTTCTTT. Amino acids: CASSFGENTEAFF.

This clone was counted between two and nine times. This rearrangement joins TRBV4-1 to TRBJ2-3; no firm D call. This CDR3 spans 14 amino acids. Between the trimmed V and J ends, which lost 1 base and 4 bases, there was a span of 9 bases. Germline-derived CDR1 and CDR2 are MGHRA and YSYEKL. The CDR3 bases are TGCGCCAGCAGCCAAGGGATACTACCAGATACGCAGTATTTT. Its translation is CASSQGILPDTQYF.

The chain joins TRBV6-1 to TRBJ2-1, with D maybe TRBD1 (6 bases). Germline V gives CDR1 MNHNS, CDR2 SASEGT. This CDR3 has 15 amino acids. Trimming pared 5 bases from V and 12 bases from J, leaving 23 bases between. The CDR3 DNA is TGTGCCAGCAGTTCTGGACAGAATACCCTCTTTGGGCAGTTCTTC. It codes for CASSSGQNTLFGQFF.

The chain has TRBV5-6 and TRBJ2-7; unclear D gene. The CDR3 runs to 15 residues. V was shortened by 3 bases and J by 3 bases, with 16 bases between the two germline ends. Looked up from germline, CDR1 is SGHDT and CDR2 is YYEEEE. CDR3 residues: CASSWSYYTGYEQYF. CDR3 in DNA: TGTGCCAGCAGCTGGAGCTACTACACCGGCTACGAGCAGTACTTC. Drawing the rest from reference TRBV5-6 and TRBJ2-7, the complete variable domain is DAGVTQSPTHLIKTRGQQVTLRCSPKSGHDTVSWYQQALGQGPQFIFQYYEEEERQRGNFPDRFSGHQFPNYSSELNVNALLLGDSALYLCASSWSYYTGYEQYFGPGTRLTVT.

This clone was detected once. The CDR3 here is CASSQVRGGETQYF. The CDR3 DNA sequence: TGTGCCAGCAGCCAAGTGCGGGGCGGGGAGACCCAGTACTTC. The chain links TRBV14 to TRBJ2-5; D might be TRBD2 (6 bases). Per the germline V gene, CDR1 is SGHDN and CDR2 is FVKESK. This CDR3 region has 14 residues. Trimming took 1 base from V and 5 from J, leaving 11 bases between them.

V usage is TRBV7-8 and J usage is TRBJ2-2; weak D call: TRBD2 (7 bases). The germline CDR1 and CDR2 sequences are SGHVS and FQNEAQ. The CDR3 spans 15 residues. The ends were cut back, 8 bases at V and 7 bases at J, with 20 bases in the middle. CDR3 in DNA: TGTGCCAGCTCCCCGAGGGAGGGGGTTAGCGGGGAGCTGTTTTTT. Translating gives CASSPREGVSGELFF.

Here the CDR3 reads CASRGGGLNTEAFF. The DNA of the CDR3 is TGTGCCAGCCGGGGCGGAGGGTTGAACACTGAAGCTTTCTTT. The chain couples TRBV5-4 to TRBJ1-1, with TRBD1 as a possible D gene (5 bases). The CDR3 runs 14 residues. Germline CDR1 is SGHNT and CDR2 is YYREEE (reference sequence). V lost 7 bases and J lost 0, with 13 bases in between.

This clone was recorded at least ten times. The chain employs TRBV5-5 and TRBJ2-7, with D possibly TRBD1 on 5 matching bases. Per germline, CDR1 SGHKS and CDR2 YYEKEE (reference sequence). CDR3 length: 15 residues. V was shortened by 0 bases and J by 7 bases, with 17 bases between the two germline ends. Here the CDR3 DNA reads TGTGCCAGCAGCTTGGCCCAGGGTACGCTCAAGGAGCAGTACTTC. Protein product: CASSLAQGTLKEQYF. Full variable domain (remainder filled in from reference TRBV5-5 and TRBJ2-7): DAGVTQSPTHLIKTRGQQVTLRCSPISGHKSVSWYQQVLGQGPQFIFQYYEKEERGRGNFPDRFSARQFPNYSSELNVNALLLGDSALYLCASSLAQGTLKEQYFGPGTRLTVT.

J is TRBJ2-2 and V is TRBV19; D unresolved. The CDR3 is 11 amino acids. Deletions cut 6 bases from V and 11 bases from J, with 10 bases between. Per germline, CDR1 LNHDA and CDR2 SQIVND (reference sequence). The CDR3, as DNA: TGTGCCAGTAGGCAGATGGTTGAGCTGTTTTTT. It codes for CASRQMVELFF.

This chain uses TRBV6-5 with TRBJ1-2; TRBD1 aligns across 8 bases. Germline CDR1 and CDR2: MNHEY and SVGAGI. Unmatched junction bases numbered 10, after V lost 4 bases and J lost 6 bases. There are 15 residues in the CDR3. The CDR3 DNA follows: TGTGCCAGCAGTTCGGACAGGGATTTTTCGAATGGCTACACCTTC. Protein: CASSSDRDFSNGYTF.

This clone was seen just once. This sequence joins TRBV5-4 and TRBJ2-7, with 8 bases aligning to TRBD2. Germline V gene data show CDR1 as SGHNT and CDR2 as YYREEE (reference sequence). The trim removed 6 bases at V and 6 bases at J, leaving 11 bases unmatched. The CDR3 extends over 14 amino acids. Here the CDR3 reads CASTGRGRPGEQYF. The CDR3 DNA sequence: TGTGCCAGCACCGGGAGGGGGAGGCCTGGCGAGCAGTACTTC.

This clone turned up a few times. This rearrangement joins TRBV19 to TRBJ1-5; D may be TRBD1 (6 bases). Trimming shortened V by 5 bases and J by 1 base, and 15 bases separated the two germline ends. In germline, CDR1 is LNHDA, CDR2 SQIVND (reference sequence). The CDR3 loop spans 16 amino acids. This CDR3 reads CASSAEQGRSNQPQHF. CDR3 DNA: TGTGCCAGTAGTGCCGAACAGGGTAGGAGCAATCAGCCCCAGCATTTT.

The chain couples TRBV7-2 to TRBJ2-5; a possible D gene is TRBD2 (6 bases). The V gene's germline CDR1 is SGHTA and CDR2 FQGNSA. The V end lost 4 bases, the J end lost 5 bases, and 23 bases lay between the germline ends. This CDR3 spans 17 amino acids. CDR3 sequence (DNA): TGTGCCAGCAGCTCCGTCCCGGGACTCCCGACCGTGGAGACCCAGTACTTC. It translates to CASSSVPGLPTVETQYF. Full variable domain (remainder filled in from reference TRBV7-2 and TRBJ2-5): GAGVSQSPSNKVTEKGKDVELRCDPISGHTALYWYRQSLGQGLEFLIYFQGNSAPDKSGLPSDRFSAERTGGSVSTLTIQRTQQEDSAVYLCASSSVPGLPTVETQYFGPGTRLLVL.

The chain links TRBV6-1 to TRBJ1-1; the D is unclear. CDR3 length: 14 amino acids. Germline CDR1 is MNHNS and CDR2 is SASEGT. Trimming cost V 5 bases and J 4 bases, with 14 bases left between them. The CDR3 region is CASSPKPHGTEAFF. In nucleotides, the CDR3 is TGTGCCAGCAGTCCTAAACCCCATGGCACTGAAGCTTTCTTT.

The chain carries TRBV2 and TRBJ2-2; D is perhaps TRBD1 (6 bases). The V gene's germline CDR1 is SNHLY and CDR2 FYNNEI. Trimming cost V 6 bases and J 6 bases, with 14 bases left between them. The CDR3 runs 14 residues. The CDR3: CASSPTGKAGELFF. The CDR3 coding sequence is TGTGCCAGCAGCCCAACAGGGAAGGCCGGGGAGCTGTTTTTT.

This clone was recorded a few times. The chain combines TRBV7-2 with TRBJ2-1; tentatively, D is TRBD1 (5 bases). The germline V gene has CDR1 SGHTA and CDR2 FQGNSA. The V end was cut by 8 bases, the J end by 5 bases, with 10 bases between. This CDR3 has 12 residues. Here the CDR3 reads CASWGGNNEQFF. Written as DNA, the CDR3 is TGTGCCAGCTGGGGCGGAAACAATGAGCAGTTCTTC.

The V call is TRBV30, the J call TRBJ1-6; D might be TRBD1 (5 bases). The CDR3 runs 15 residues. Trimming took off 6 bases at V and 0 bases at J, with 12 bases between the two ends. Germline V gene sequence: CDR1 GTSNPN, CDR2 SVGIG (reference sequence). The CDR3 bases are TGTGCCTGCAAAACAGGAAGCTCCTATAATTCACCCCTCCACTTT. This gives the protein CACKTGSSYNSPLHF.

The genes are TRBV5-1 and TRBJ2-1; 13 bases map to TRBD2. After removal of 5 bases from V and 9 bases from J, the junction contained 14 bases not matched to a gene. The CDR3 contains 17 residues. CDR1 is SGHRS, CDR2 YFSETQ, per germline. The CDR3 DNA reads as TGCGCCAGCAGATCCTCGGGACTAGCGGGACGTTACGGTGAGCAGTTCTTC. This translates into CASRSSGLAGRYGEQFF.